This T cell receptor (beta chain) came from a study of blood T cells in healthy people across ages. Overall study results and limits: Investigators viewed diversity estimates from one million T cells as underestimates, the study reported. Measured against age, TCR beta diversity per million T cells decreased in a roughly linear manner.

Deletions cut 1 base from V and 4 bases from J, with 22 bases between. This CDR3 spans 18 amino acids. Looked up from germline, CDR1 is LNHNV and CDR2 is YYDKDF (reference sequence). Comment on this clonotype: Its antigen is unidentified.

With a J-beta primer mix and a sample-barcoded 5' primer, a second PCR ran about 7 to 11 cycles. TCRdb re-analysed the 5' RACE reads in MiXCR, keeping a single row per CDR3 protein. The sample yields 730,000 or so distinct CDR3 sequences, 35% to 50% seen once. The chain links TRBV15 to TRBJ2-5; D possibly uses TRBD1 or TRBD2 (6 bases each). The receptor was isolated from an older man in good health. Sample: blood. This CDR3 reads CATSRAPRGVAAGETQYF. The DNA of the CDR3 is TGTGCCACCAGCAGAGCTCCGAGGGGGGTTGCCGCAGGAGAGACCCAGTACTTC.